These 21 T cell receptor beta chains were sequenced from one sample in a study of cytomegalovirus exposure and HLA in healthy donors. The PCR made use of 60 Vbeta and 13 Jbeta primers. Sequencing was performed with immunoSEQ multiplex PCR; in TCRdb, only in-frame clones are kept and a portion is missing. The sample holds 200,000 to 300,000 clones, around 83% seen once. The sample comprised PBMCs. All receptors derive from a girl aged 2 to 10 in good health and CMV-seronegative.

The CDR3 DNA reads TGTGCCAGCAGGCCCGGGACAGTGCCTAACTATGGCTACACCTTC. Its protein is CASRPGTVPNYGYTF. The chain employs TRBV5-4 and TRBJ1-2; 7 bases are a match to TRBD1. Trimming at V came to 5 bases and at J to 0 bases, leaving 7 bases not matched to a gene. Germline CDR1 SGHNT, CDR2 YYREEE (reference sequence). The CDR3 extends over 15 amino acids.

The V call is TRBV5-1, the J call TRBJ2-2; possibly TRBD2 for D (7 bases). V lost 4 bases and J lost 3, with 16 bases in between. The CDR3 is made up of 16 amino acids. CDR1 and CDR2 from the germline V gene are SGHRS and YFSETQ. The CDR3 spells CASSPPGGADTGELFF. For the CDR3, the DNA is TGCGCCAGCAGCCCGCCGGGGGGCGCCGACACCGGGGAGCTGTTTTTT. Drawing the rest from reference TRBV5-1 and TRBJ2-2, the complete variable domain is KAGVTQTPRYLIKTRGQQVTLSCSPISGHRSVSWYQQTPGQGLQFLFEYFSETQRNKGNFPGRFSGRQFSNSRSEMNVSTLELGDSALYLCASSPPGGADTGELFFGEGSRLTVL.

The chain joins TRBV2 to TRBJ2-6, with D possibly TRBD2 on 5 matching bases. The V and J ends lost 3 bases and 0 bases respectively, with 6 bases between them. Germline CDR1 and CDR2: SNHLY and FYNNEI. The CDR3 extends over 15 amino acids. The CDR3: CASSDEGSGANVLTF. CDR3 in DNA: TGTGCCAGCAGTGATGAGGGCTCTGGGGCCAACGTCCTGACTTTC.

For this clone: In the same sample, other DNA sequences code for this CDR3. The J gene is TRBJ1-1, the V gene TRBV18; TRBD1 is a possible D gene (5 bases). Germline V lookup: CDR1 KGHSH, CDR2 LQKENI. The CDR3 spans 14 residues. Trimming removed 2 bases from V and 1 base from J, with 8 bases in between. The DNA of the CDR3 is TGTGCCAGCTCACCAGGCCAGGGGAACACTGAAGCTTTCTTT. This sequence encodes CASSPGQGNTEAFF.

This chain connects TRBV30 to TRBJ2-2; D remains unclear. The CDR3 has 13 residues. CDR1 is GTSNPN, CDR2 SVGIG, per germline (reference sequence). Trimming took 5 bases from V and 4 from J, leaving 11 bases between them. The CDR3: CAWGLLSTGELFF. CDR3 DNA sequence: TGTGCCTGGGGGCTACTTTCCACCGGGGAGCTGTTTTTT.

This sequence joins TRBV5-4 and TRBJ2-7, with 8 bases that match TRBD2. Trimming at V came to 3 bases and at J to 5 bases, leaving 16 bases not matched to a gene. This CDR3 has 17 amino acids. CDR1 is SGHNT, CDR2 YYREEE, per germline (reference sequence). This CDR3 reads CASSSIRAGAERNEQYF. CDR3 in DNA: TGTGCCAGCAGCTCGATAAGAGCGGGAGCGGAACGAAACGAGCAGTACTTC.

This chain uses TRBV5-1 with TRBJ1-2, with D perhaps matching TRBD1 (5 bases). The V gene's germline CDR1 is SGHRS and CDR2 YFSETQ. The CDR3 runs 16 residues. V was shortened by 5 bases and J by 5 bases, with 22 bases between the two germline ends. The CDR3 spells CASSAGAERPHYGYTF. The CDR3 DNA is TGCGCCAGCAGTGCTGGGGCAGAAAGACCTCATTATGGCTACACCTTC.

The rearrangement uses TRBV25-1 and TRBJ2-5; 8 bases fit TRBD1. The V segment lost 3 bases and the J segment 1 base; nucleotides outside the gene matches: 7. In germline, CDR1 is MGHDK, CDR2 SYGVNS. The CDR3 length is 16 residues. The CDR3 here is CASSELDRARQETQYF. CDR3 coding DNA: TGTGCCAGCAGTGAGCTGGACAGGGCACGCCAAGAGACCCAGTACTTC.

The gene calls are TRBV4-1 and TRBJ2-3, with 10 bases matching TRBD2. J lost 1 base, V lost 2 bases, and 0 bases had no gene match. Per the germline V gene, CDR1 is MGHRA and CDR2 is YSYEKL. The CDR3 has 15 residues. The CDR3 DNA reads as TGCGCCAGCAGCCAAACTAGCGGGGGCACAGATACGCAGTATTTT. Translated, it gives CASSQTSGGTDTQYF.

The chain combines TRBV5-1 with TRBJ2-1, with 7 bases that match TRBD2. Trimming at V came to 2 bases and at J to 2 bases, leaving 4 bases not matched to a gene. This CDR3 is 15 amino acids long. CDR1 is SGHRS, CDR2 YFSETQ, per germline. The CDR3 DNA follows: TGCGCCAGCAGCTTAAGCGGGGTACCCTACAATGAGCAGTTCTTC. It yields the protein CASSLSGVPYNEQFF.

The chain uses TRBV19 and TRBJ1-6, with 7 bases aligning to TRBD1. Germline V gene sequence: CDR1 LNHDA, CDR2 SQIVND (reference sequence). This CDR3 spans 16 amino acids. V lost 5 bases to trimming and J lost 5 bases; unmatched junction nucleotides: 9. In DNA, the CDR3 is TGTGCCAGTAGTCCGACAGGGAGGAAAGATAATTCACCCCTCCACTTT. This codes for CASSPTGRKDNSPLHF.

The gene calls are TRBV27 and TRBJ1-2; 8 nucleotides match TRBD1. The CDR3 runs 16 residues. The V segment lost 3 bases and the J segment 5 bases; nucleotides outside the gene matches: 11. Germline lookup yields CDR1 MNHEY and CDR2 SMNVEV (reference sequence). The CDR3 sequence is CASSLLPTGARYGYTF. DNA of the CDR3: TGTGCCAGCAGTTTGCTCCCGACAGGGGCGCGGTATGGCTACACCTTC.

This chain connects TRBV5-1 to TRBJ2-5, with 8 bases matching TRBD2. The DNA end favors TRBJ2-7, so the J call may be wrong. CDR3 length: 15 residues. Germline CDR1 and CDR2: SGHRS and YFSETQ. The CDR3: CASSWAGGSSYEQYF. The CDR3 coding sequence is TGCGCCAGCAGCTGGGCGGGAGGCAGCTCCTACGAGCAGTACTTC.

The chain uses TRBV29-1 and TRBJ2-7; TRBD2 agrees at 16 bases. V shed 5 bases, J shed 3 bases, and the junction held 10 bases outside the gene matches. Germline values: CDR1 SQVTM, CDR2 ANQGSEA. This CDR3 has 17 amino acids. CDR3 region: CSVRQGGLAGGFYEQYF. The CDR3 DNA sequence: TGCAGCGTTAGACAGGGGGGACTAGCGGGAGGGTTCTACGAGCAGTACTTC.

The chain couples TRBV5-6 to TRBJ1-5; maybe TRBD1 (6 bases). Germline V lookup: CDR1 SGHDT, CDR2 YYEEEE. CDR3 size: 14 residues. Trimming cost V 2 bases and J 6 bases, with 12 bases left between them. CDR3 region: CASSFGGAFQPQHF. The CDR3 nucleotides read TGTGCCAGCAGCTTTGGGGGGGCATTTCAGCCCCAGCATTTT.

The chain joins TRBV14 to TRBJ2-7; 10 bases align to TRBD2. V trimming: 4 bases; J trimming: 0 bases; junction bases outside the gene matches: 6. CDR3 size: 16 residues. Germline assignment: CDR1 SGHDN and CDR2 FVKESK. The CDR3 spells CASSLGGLAFSYEQYF. The DNA for the CDR3 is TGTGCCAGCAGCCTCGGGGGACTAGCGTTCTCCTACGAGCAGTACTTC.

The genes are TRBV4-1 and TRBJ1-1; D perhaps matches TRBD1 (5 bases). Germline V gene sequence: CDR1 MGHRA, CDR2 YSYEKL. Between the trimmed V and J ends, which lost 4 bases and 5 bases, there was a span of 14 bases. The CDR3 covers 14 residues. CDR3 in amino acids: CASSPPGRETEAFF. CDR3 bases: TGCGCCAGCAGCCCACCGGGACGGGAGACTGAAGCTTTCTTT.

The rearrangement links TRBV6-1 to TRBJ1-2; possible D gene TRBD1, 5 bases. In germline, CDR1 is MNHNS, CDR2 SASEGT. Deletions cut 7 bases from V and 4 bases from J, with 10 bases between. The CDR3 covers 12 residues. CDR3 region: CASTWGLYGYTF. The CDR3 nucleotides read TGTGCCAGCACTTGGGGCCTCTATGGCTACACCTTC.

The V gene is TRBV15, the J gene TRBJ2-5, with D perhaps matching TRBD1 (6 bases). In germline, CDR1 is LNHNV, CDR2 YYDKDF (reference sequence). Trimming stripped 0 bases from V and 1 base from J, with 12 bases between. The CDR3 consists of 16 residues. The CDR3 region is CATSRDRQGPQETQYF. The CDR3 DNA reads as TGTGCCACCAGCAGAGATAGGCAGGGGCCCCAAGAGACCCAGTACTTC. The whole variable domain, remainder taken from reference TRBV15 and TRBJ2-5, is DAMVIQNPRYQVTQFGKPVTLSCSQTLNHNVMYWYQQKSSQAPKLLFHYYDKDFNNEADTPDNFQSRRPNTSFCFLDIRSPGLGDTAMYLCATSRDRQGPQETQYFGPGTRLLVL.

The V gene is TRBV6-1, the J gene TRBJ2-3, with 14 bases matching TRBD2. Germline CDR1 MNHNS, CDR2 SASEGT. The V gene end was trimmed by 4 bases and the J gene end by 10 bases; junction bases not matched to a gene: 10. CDR3 length equals 16 residues. The CDR3 DNA is TGTGCCAGCAGTGTAAGACTAGCGGGAGGGCCTCATCCGCAGTATTTT. Translated: CASSVRLAGGPHPQYF.

V gene TRBV11-2 combines with J gene TRBJ2-2, with a tentative D call TRBD2 (6 bases). The CDR3 length is 16 residues. The germline CDR1 and CDR2 sequences are SGHAT and FQNNGV. V was clipped by 5 bases and J by 1 base, with 14 bases between them. CDR3 sequence reads: CASSEYGRKNTGELFF. The CDR3 nucleotides read TGTGCCAGCAGCGAGTACGGGAGAAAGAACACCGGGGAGCTGTTTTTT.